This T cell receptor beta chain was identified during a study of T cell repertoires and Cas9 in healthy adults. Whole-study context: Characterization of SpCas9-reactive CD4 and CD8 T cells covered multi-effector potency, cytotoxicity and lineage.

TCRdb's copy holds only in-frame clones and misses some; the assay was immunoSEQ multiplex PCR. The sample lists 22,000 or so clones; 80% to 95% were seen once. The CDR3 runs 14 residues. Germline CDR1 LNHDA, CDR2 SQIVND (reference sequence). V trimming: 6 bases; J trimming: 7 bases; junction bases outside the gene matches: 7. Only one count was recorded for this clone. The specimen sequenced was CD4+ effector T cells (CD127+, CD25-, CD137-, CD154-) from PBMCs; culture status not recorded. V is TRBV19 and J is TRBJ1-1; 11 bases align to TRBD1. This sequence originates from a human donor in good health. CDR3 region: CASRSGQGAGEAFF. CDR3 nucleotides: TGTGCCAGTAGGAGCGGACAGGGGGCGGGTGAAGCTTTCTTT.